The T cell receptor beta chain described here comes from a study of blood T cells in healthy people across ages. Findings and limits, study-wide: Both higher diversity and more naive CD4+ cells marked long-lived donors when set against aged donors. With unsorted PBMCs, a conclusive comparison of naive versus antigen-experienced cells was not possible. TCR beta diversity tracked closely with naive T cell percentage. TCR beta diversity, measured per million T cells, fell in a roughly linear way with age.

A remark on this clonotype: The antigen is not known.

Next came a second PCR, run for 7 to 11 cycles, which used a sample-barcoded 5' primer along with a J-beta primer mix. TCRdb recomputed calls from the 5' RACE reads with MiXCR, one row per CDR3 protein. Counted here are under 1,000,000 distinct CDR3 sequences, roughly 34% occurring once; the ten biggest clones make up roughly 13%. Between the trimmed V and J ends, which lost 0 bases and 9 bases, there was a span of 9 bases. The CDR3 extends over 13 amino acids. Germline values: CDR1 SGHAT, CDR2 FQNNGV. The chain recombines TRBV11-2 with TRBJ2-1; D is unclear. The specimen was blood. The sequence derives from a man younger than 35 in good health. The CDR3 DNA is TGTGCCAGCAGCTTAGACGACCATAGTGAGCAGTTCTTC. Encoded protein: CASSLDDHSEQFF.